This is a list of T cell receptor beta chains from one sample in a study of CD4 and CD8 cells across lung adenocarcinoma regions. Each CDR3 protein gets one entry after TCRdb re-called the PCR reads with MiXCR. Among just over 20,000 distinct CDR3 sequences listed, approximately 52% were seen once. Sequencing was carried out using CD8+ T cells from the center of a lung tumor. These receptors were obtained from a female donor with lung adenocarcinoma. The CD4 and CD8 labels of this study may be unreliable. CDR3s include the opening cysteine and the closing phenylalanine or tryptophan. D genes are given only for firm matches. Some rows have no size entry. The others give once, few or many, or a class for an expanded clone.

D gene,clone size,V gene,J gene,CDR3 DNA,CDR3 protein
NA,NA,TRBV7-2,TRBJ2-1,TGTGCCAGCAGCTTAGAGGACCCGCGGCCTCAGCAGTTCTTC,CASSLEDPRPQQFF
NA,NA,TRBV6-1,TRBJ2-7,TGTGCCAGCATCCAAGACGGATACCCTACCTACGAGCAGTACTTC,CASIQDGYPTYEQYF
TRBD1,few,TRBV6-5,TRBJ1-2,TGTGCCAGCAGGGGGACAGAACCGCCCCCCGGCTACACCTTC,CASRGTEPPPGYTF
TRBD1,NA,TRBV27,TRBJ2-3,TGTGCCAGCAGTACCCAATTCGCGATACCGGGACAGCTCACAGATACGCAGTATTTT,CASSTQFAIPGQLTDTQYF
NA,NA,TRBV27,TRBJ1-1,TGTGCCAGCACCACATACGGGGGCAACACTGAAGCTTTCTTT,CASTTYGGNTEAFF
NA,NA,TRBV12-3/TRBV12-4,TRBJ1-2,TGTGCCAGCAGTTTATTCGGCGTTGGCTACACCTTC,CASSLFGVGYTF
TRBD1,many,TRBV27,TRBJ2-2,TGTGCCAGCACTCGGACAGGGCGGGGCACCGGGGAGCTGTTTTTT,CASTRTGRGTGELFF
TRBD2,NA,TRBV25-1,TRBJ2-4,TGTGGGAGCGGGGGACACGACCAAAACATTCAGTACTTC,CGSGGHDQNIQYF
NA,many,TRBV27,TRBJ1-1,TGTGCCAGCAGTTTATCGGGCACCCCTGAAGCTTTCTTT,CASSLSGTPEAFF
TRBD1,NA,TRBV6-1,TRBJ2-1,TGTGCCAGCACAGGAAGGGGACAGGGCTACAATGAGCAGTTCTTC,CASTGRGQGYNEQFF
NA,NA,TRBV7-3,TRBJ2-1,TGTGCCAGCAGCCAGCGGGTCCAAGATGAGCAGTTCTTC,CASSQRVQDEQFF
NA,many,TRBV28,TRBJ2-5,TGTGCCAGCAGTGAAGGAGGCGAAGAGACCCAGTACTTC,CASSEGGEETQYF
TRBD2,many,TRBV6-1,TRBJ2-3,TGTGCCAGCAGTGCACAGGGACTAGCGGGAATCACAGATACGCAGTATTTT,CASSAQGLAGITDTQYF
TRBD1,NA,TRBV6-1,TRBJ2-5,TGTGCGAGCAGGGGGAGACAGGGGGTAGTGGGAGGGCGCGGCACAGAGACGCAGTACTTT,CASRGRQGVVGGRGTETQYF
NA,few,TRBV9,TRBJ2-1,TGTGCCAGCAGCGTAACCACAGGGTACAATGAGCAGTTCTTC,CASSVTTGYNEQFF
NA,once,TRBV6-1,TRBJ2-3,TGTGCCAGCAGTAGCGCTAGAATAAACACAGAGACGCAGTATTTT,CASSSARINTETQYF
NA,many,TRBV12-3/TRBV12-4,TRBJ2-3,TGTGCCAGCAGCCCGTTGGATACGCAGTATTTT,CASSPLDTQYF
TRBD1,few,TRBV6-1,TRBJ2-3,TGTGCCAGCAGACAGGGGGCAGATACGCAGTATTTT,CASRQGADTQYF
NA,few,TRBV6-5,TRBJ2-2,TGTGCCAGCAGTTACGGTATCGGGGAGCTGTTTTTT,CASSYGIGELFF
NA,NA,TRBV7-2,TRBJ2-3,TGTGCCAGCAGCTTATCTTCGACCGCCTCGGATACGCAGTATTTT,CASSLSSTASDTQYF
TRBD1,many,TRBV27,TRBJ1-2,TGTGCCAGCAGTCCGTGGACAGGGGCATCCTATGGCTACACCTTC,CASSPWTGASYGYTF
TRBD1,NA,TRBV4-1,TRBJ2-1,TGCGCCAGCAGCCAAACCGGGACAGGGCCTAATGAGCAGTTCTTC,CASSQTGTGPNEQFF
TRBD2,NA,TRBV9,TRBJ2-1,TGTGCCAGCAGCGTAGGGGCGGGAGATGCGGGTGAGCAGTTCTTC,CASSVGAGDAGEQFF
TRBD1,NA,TRBV27,TRBJ2-3,TGTGCCAGCAGTCCGGAAATAGGGGGCGGTGGCGCAGAGACGCAGTATTTC,CASSPEIGGGGAETQYF
NA,many,TRBV6-1,TRBJ2-7,TGTGCCAGCCGACCCCTCTTTGGACAGCCGGAGTACTTC,CASRPLFGQPEYF